The clone carrying this TCR beta chain was counted many times. The data were obtained in a study of regulatory T cells in long-lasting Graves disease. TCR beta libraries were built with iRepertoire HTBI primers and Arm-PCR of CDR3 regions. TCRdb re-called the multiplex PCR reads with MiXCR, one entry per CDR3 protein. The data hold more than 300,000 distinct CDR3 sequences, with 20% to 25% observed a single time. The time point here: persistent/refractory GD, antithyroid drugs over 5 years with positive TRAb. RNA isolated from PBMCs was used to make the TCR library. The V gene end was trimmed by 9 bases and the J gene end by 6 bases; junction bases not matched to a gene: 9. Germline-derived CDR1 and CDR2 are MDHEN and SYDVKM. CDR3 length: 14 residues.

The V and J genes are TRBV28 and TRBJ2-7, with 12 bases that match TRBD2. The clonotype comes from a woman aged 35 to 49 with Graves disease. The source material was peripheral blood mononuclear cells (PBMCs), sampled when the disease was refractory, from a patient treated with antithyroid drugs. CDR3 residues: CASGPSGRGLEQYF. CDR3 nucleotide sequence: TGTGCCAGTGGTCCTAGCGGGAGGGGTCTCGAGCAGTACTTC.